The 15 T cell receptor beta chains below were found in one sample sequenced in a study of cytomegalovirus exposure and HLA in healthy donors. The PCR made use of 60 Vbeta and 13 Jbeta primers. Generated by immunoSEQ multiplex PCR, the TCRdb table keeps only in-frame clones and is missing some. The table lists approximately 40,000 clones, with roughly 6.4% in the top ten. The sample was PBMCs. Receptor source: a human donor in good health.

This sequence joins TRBV7-3 and TRBJ2-3; weak D call: TRBD1 (6 bases). The V gene's germline CDR1 is SGHTA and CDR2 FQGTGA. The V and J ends lost 1 base and 2 bases respectively, with 13 bases between them. The CDR3 totals 16 residues. The CDR3 loop is CASSLNSQGTTDTQYF. CDR3 DNA: TGTGCCAGCAGCTTAAACAGTCAGGGGACCACAGATACGCAGTATTTT.

This rearrangement joins TRBV7-8 to TRBJ2-7; 8 bases match TRBD2. The CDR3 is 13 residues long. The germline V gene encodes CDR1 SGHVS and CDR2 FQNEAQ. Unmatched junction bases numbered 3, after V lost 5 bases and J lost 3 bases. In DNA, the CDR3 is TGTGCCAGCAGCCAGCGGGGGTTCTACGAGCAGTACTTC. It is translated as CASSQRGFYEQYF.

The chain recombines TRBV7-6 with TRBJ1-5; D gene uncertain. Trimming took off 5 bases at V and 5 bases at J, with 16 bases between the two ends. CDR1 and CDR2 from the germline V gene are SGHVS and FNYEAQ. The CDR3 length is 15 residues. This CDR3 reads CASSLGRGQYQPQHF. CDR3 coding DNA: TGTGCCAGCAGCCTAGGACGGGGTCAGTATCAGCCCCAGCATTTT.

The rearrangement joins TRBV18 to TRBJ2-7, with TRBD2 matching 15 bases. Germline assignment: CDR1 KGHSH and CDR2 LQKENI. The length of the CDR3 is 15 residues. V lost 4 bases, J lost 3 bases, and 1 base stayed unmatched. The CDR3 region is CASSQGLAGGYEQYF. The CDR3 DNA sequence: TGTGCCAGCTCACAGGGACTAGCGGGGGGCTACGAGCAGTACTTC.

The gene calls are TRBV10-1 and TRBJ2-7; D perhaps matches TRBD1 (6 bases). Germline V lookup: CDR1 WNHNN, CDR2 SYGVQD (reference sequence). Between the trimmed V and J ends, which lost 9 bases and 2 bases, there was a span of 20 bases. This CDR3 is 15 amino acids long. CDR3 bases: TGCGCCAGTAGGGCAGGGACAAAGACAGCCTACGAGCAGTACTTC. Its translation: CASRAGTKTAYEQYF.

The V and J genes are TRBV9 and TRBJ1-1; D might be TRBD1 (5 bases). V was shortened by 0 bases and J by 4 bases, with 19 bases between the two germline ends. This CDR3 contains 17 residues. CDR1 and CDR2 (germline): SGDLS, YYNGEE. The CDR3 region has the DNA TGTGCCAGCAGCGTAGACCCAAAATTGACAGTGGCCACTGAAGCTTTCTTT. It yields the protein CASSVDPKLTVATEAFF.

The rearrangement joins TRBV27 to TRBJ2-7; perhaps TRBD1 as D (8 bases). Trimming shortened V by 2 bases and J by 7 bases, and 12 bases separated the two germline ends. CDR1 MNHEY and CDR2 SMNVEV come from the germline V gene (reference sequence). The CDR3 contains 13 residues. CDR3 DNA: TGTGCCAGCAGTTTAGGACAGGGAGGGGAGCAGTACTTC. Its translation is CASSLGQGGEQYF.

The rearrangement links TRBV19 to TRBJ1-1; no clear D. The CDR3 totals 14 residues. CDR1 is LNHDA and CDR2 is SQIVND in the germline V gene (reference sequence). Trimming removed 5 bases from V and 1 base from J, with 11 bases in between. The CDR3 sequence is CASSEGGSNTEAFF. For the CDR3, the DNA is TGTGCCAGTAGTGAAGGAGGGTCGAACACTGAAGCTTTCTTT.

The chain links TRBV28 to TRBJ2-5, with 10 bases aligning to TRBD1. V dropped 5 bases and J dropped 7; count of bases not matched to a gene: 7. This CDR3 region has 14 residues. Per the germline V gene, CDR1 is MDHEN and CDR2 is SYDVKM. CDR3 nucleotides: TGTGCCAGCAGTCGTAGGGGACAGGGGTTGACCCAGTACTTC. Its protein product is CASSRRGQGLTQYF.

The V call is TRBV10-3, the J call TRBJ1-5; D is uncertain. V was pared by 0 bases and J by 6 bases, with 6 bases between. Germline-derived CDR1 and CDR2 are ENHRY and SYGVKD. The CDR3 length is 13 residues. As DNA, the CDR3 is TGTGCCATCAGTGAGTCGGGAGCTCAGCCCCAGCATTTT. Its protein product is CAISESGAQPQHF.

The chain recombines TRBV6-1 with TRBJ1-2; 9 bases are shared with TRBD1. J was trimmed by 3 bases and V by 6 bases; bases with no gene match: 8. Germline assignment: CDR1 MNHNS and CDR2 SASEGT. The CDR3 consists of 15 residues. CDR3 DNA sequence: TGTGCCAGCAGCATCGGGACAGGGAAGTACTATGGCTACACCTTC. Its protein is CASSIGTGKYYGYTF.

V and J are TRBV28 and TRBJ1-3; 9 positions match TRBD1. Germline lookup yields CDR1 MDHEN and CDR2 SYDVKM. With 2 bases clipped from V and 3 bases from J, the junction kept 8 bases outside the gene matches. This CDR3 contains 17 residues. The CDR3 region is CASSLGGRGQGGNTIYF. As DNA, the CDR3 is TGTGCCAGCAGTTTAGGAGGCCGGGGACAGGGTGGAAACACCATATATTTT.

J is TRBJ2-7 and V is TRBV5-1; TRBD1 aligns across 9 bases. Trimming at V came to 4 bases and at J to 3 bases, leaving 8 bases not matched to a gene. The CDR3 has 15 residues. Germline CDR1 reads SGHRS; CDR2 reads YFSETQ. CDR3 in DNA: TGCGCCAGCAGCCCGGGGACAGGGAGATACTACGAGCAGTACTTC. This encodes CASSPGTGRYYEQYF.

The chain employs TRBV5-6 and TRBJ1-2, with a possible D match to TRBD1 (5 bases). The CDR3 totals 15 residues. The V gene lost 4 bases and the J gene lost 4 bases, with 17 bases spanning the gap. Germline assignment: CDR1 SGHDT and CDR2 YYEEEE. Here the CDR3 DNA reads TGTGCCAGCAGCGCTATTTCAGGGTCTGGCTATGGCTACACCTTC. It codes for CASSAISGSGYGYTF.

DNA for the CDR3: TGTGCCAGCAGCTGGGGACAGGGGGGACATGGCTACACCTTC. This encodes CASSWGQGGHGYTF. The gene calls are TRBV7-9 and TRBJ1-2; 11 bases map to TRBD1. The length of the CDR3 is 14 residues. CDR1 and CDR2 (germline): SEHNR, FQNEAQ (reference sequence). The ends lost 4 bases at V and 6 bases at J; junction bases unmatched: 4. The full variable domain, its missing parts supplied by reference TRBV7-9 and TRBJ1-2, is DTGVSQNPRHKITKRGQNVTFRCDPISEHNRLYWYRQTLGQGPEFLTYFQNEAQLEKSRLLSDRFSAERPKGSFSTLEIQRTEQGDSAMYLCASSWGQGGHGYTFGSGTRLTVV.